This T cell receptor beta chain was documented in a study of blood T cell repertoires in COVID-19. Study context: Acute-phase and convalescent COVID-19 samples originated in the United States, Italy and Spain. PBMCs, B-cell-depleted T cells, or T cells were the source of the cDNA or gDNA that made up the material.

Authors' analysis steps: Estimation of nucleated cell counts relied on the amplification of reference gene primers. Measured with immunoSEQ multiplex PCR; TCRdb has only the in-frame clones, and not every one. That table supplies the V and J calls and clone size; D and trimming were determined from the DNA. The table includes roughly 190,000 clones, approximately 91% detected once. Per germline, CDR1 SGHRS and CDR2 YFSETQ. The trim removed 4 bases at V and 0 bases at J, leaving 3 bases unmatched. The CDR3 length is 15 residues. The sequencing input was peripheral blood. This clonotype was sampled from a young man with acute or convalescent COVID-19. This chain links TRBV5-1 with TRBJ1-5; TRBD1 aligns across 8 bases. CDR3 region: CASSPTGASNQPQHF. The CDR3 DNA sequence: TGCGCCAGCAGCCCGACAGGGGCTAGCAATCAGCCCCAGCATTTT.